This T cell receptor (beta chain) was retrieved from a study of blood T cell repertoires in COVID-19. The CDR3 covers 15 residues. After removal of 5 bases from V and 2 bases from J, the junction contained 7 bases not matched to a gene. The germline gives CDR1 SEHNR, CDR2 FQNEAQ (reference sequence). Allocation to cohorts depended on clinical history reported by the participants. Measured with immunoSEQ multiplex PCR; TCRdb has only the in-frame clones, and not every one. The sample records hundreds of thousands of clones, 89% being singletons. The sample consisted of PBMCs or T cells enriched from blood (not recorded which). V gene TRBV7-9 combines with J gene TRBJ2-3; 7 bases match TRBD1. This clonotype originated in a woman in her 40s who had recovered from COVID-19. The CDR3: CASSKITGATDTQYF. The CDR3 nucleotides are TGTGCCAGCAGCAAAATCACAGGGGCCACAGATACGCAGTATTTT.